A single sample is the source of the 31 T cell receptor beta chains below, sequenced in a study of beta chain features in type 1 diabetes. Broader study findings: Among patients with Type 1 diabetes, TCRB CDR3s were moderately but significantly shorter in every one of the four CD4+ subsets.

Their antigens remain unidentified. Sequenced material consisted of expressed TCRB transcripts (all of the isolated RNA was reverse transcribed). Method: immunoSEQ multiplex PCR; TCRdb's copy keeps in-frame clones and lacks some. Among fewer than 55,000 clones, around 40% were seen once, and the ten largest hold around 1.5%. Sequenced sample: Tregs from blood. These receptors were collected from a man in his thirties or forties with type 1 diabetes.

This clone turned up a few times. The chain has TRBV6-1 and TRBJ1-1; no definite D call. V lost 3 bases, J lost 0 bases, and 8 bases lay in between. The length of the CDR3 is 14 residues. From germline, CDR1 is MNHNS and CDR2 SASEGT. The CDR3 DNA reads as TGTGCCAGCAGTGAGCGGAGGGTGAACACTGAAGCTTTCTTT. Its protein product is CASSERRVNTEAFF.

The CDR3 sequence: CASSAGTSTYNEQFF. For the CDR3, the DNA is TGTGCCAGCAGTGCCGGGACTAGCACCTACAATGAGCAGTTCTTC. V is TRBV6-4 and J is TRBJ2-1; 9 positions agree with TRBD2. The CDR3 has 15 residues. Germline V gives CDR1 MRHNA, CDR2 SNTAGT. Germline trimming cut 4 bases from V and 2 bases from J; bases unmatched to any gene: 3.

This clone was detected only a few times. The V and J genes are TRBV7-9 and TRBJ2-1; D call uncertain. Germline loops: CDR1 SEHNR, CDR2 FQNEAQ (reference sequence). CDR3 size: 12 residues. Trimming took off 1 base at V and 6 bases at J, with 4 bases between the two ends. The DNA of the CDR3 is TGTGCCAGCAGCTTAGTCGGCAATGAGCAGTTCTTC. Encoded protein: CASSLVGNEQFF. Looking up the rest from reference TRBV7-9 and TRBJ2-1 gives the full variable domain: DTGVSQNPRHKITKRGQNVTFRCDPISEHNRLYWYRQTLGQGPEFLTYFQNEAQLEKSRLLSDRFSAERPKGSFSTLEIQRTEQGDSAMYLCASSLVGNEQFFGPGTRLTVL.

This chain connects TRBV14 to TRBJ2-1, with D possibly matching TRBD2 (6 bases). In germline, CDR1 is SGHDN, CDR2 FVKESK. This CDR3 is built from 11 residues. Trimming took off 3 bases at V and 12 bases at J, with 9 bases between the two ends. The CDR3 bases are TGTGCCAGCAGCCATACTAGCCGGCAGTTCTTC. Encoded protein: CASSHTSRQFF. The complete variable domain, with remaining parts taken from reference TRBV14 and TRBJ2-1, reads EAGVTQFPSHSVIEKGQTVTLRCDPISGHDNLYWYRRVMGKEIKFLLHFVKESKQDESGMPNNRFLAERTGGTYSTLKVQPAELEDSGVYFCASSHTSRQFFGPGTRLTVL.

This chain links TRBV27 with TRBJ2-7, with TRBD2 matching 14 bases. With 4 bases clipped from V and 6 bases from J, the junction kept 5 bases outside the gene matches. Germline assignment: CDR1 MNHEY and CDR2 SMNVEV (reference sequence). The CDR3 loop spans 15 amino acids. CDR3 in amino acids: CASSSPTSGRAEQYF. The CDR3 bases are TGTGCCAGCAGTTCCCCGACTAGCGGGAGGGCCGAGCAGTACTTC.

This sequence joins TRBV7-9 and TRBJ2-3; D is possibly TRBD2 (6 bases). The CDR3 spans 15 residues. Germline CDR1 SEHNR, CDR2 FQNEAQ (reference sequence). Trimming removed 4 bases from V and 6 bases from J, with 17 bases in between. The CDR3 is CASSSGGVRGDTQYF. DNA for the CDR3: TGTGCCAGCAGCTCCGGGGGAGTAAGAGGCGATACGCAGTATTTT.

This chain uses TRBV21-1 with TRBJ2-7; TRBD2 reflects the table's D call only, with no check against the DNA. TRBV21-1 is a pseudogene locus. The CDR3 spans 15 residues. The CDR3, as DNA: TGTGCCAGCAGCATATGTGAGGTCGGATGCTACGAGCAGTACTTC. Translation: CASSICEVGCYEQYF.

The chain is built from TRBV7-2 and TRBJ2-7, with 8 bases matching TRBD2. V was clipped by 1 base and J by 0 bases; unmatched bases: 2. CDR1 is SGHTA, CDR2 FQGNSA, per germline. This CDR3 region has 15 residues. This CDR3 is CASSLVAGSSYEQYF. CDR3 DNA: TGTGCCAGCAGCTTAGTAGCGGGGAGCTCCTACGAGCAGTACTTC.

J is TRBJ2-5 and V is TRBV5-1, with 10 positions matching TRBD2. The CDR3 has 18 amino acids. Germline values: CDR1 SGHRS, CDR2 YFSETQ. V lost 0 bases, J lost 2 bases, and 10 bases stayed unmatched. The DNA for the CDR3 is TGCGCCAGCAGCTTGGCCTTCAGCGGGAGGGCAGGTCAAGAGACCCAGTACTTC. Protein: CASSLAFSGRAGQETQYF.

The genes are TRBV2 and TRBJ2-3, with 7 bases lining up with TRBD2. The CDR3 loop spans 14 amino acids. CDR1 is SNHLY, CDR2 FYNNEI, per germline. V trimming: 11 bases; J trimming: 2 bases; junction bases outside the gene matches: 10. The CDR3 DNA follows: TGTGCCGGGGGGGGTTGGTACCTCACAGATACGCAGTATTTT. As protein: CAGGGWYLTDTQYF.

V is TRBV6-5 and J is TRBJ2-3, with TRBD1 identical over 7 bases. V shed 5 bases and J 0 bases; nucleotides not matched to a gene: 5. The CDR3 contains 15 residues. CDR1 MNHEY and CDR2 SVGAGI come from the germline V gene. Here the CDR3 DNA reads TGTGCCAGCAGTAGTAACAGGGGCAGCACAGATACGCAGTATTTT. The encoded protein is CASSSNRGSTDTQYF.

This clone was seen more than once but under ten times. The DNA of the CDR3 is TGTGCCAGCAGCTCGACTAGCGGGTTTGGGGCGGAGACCCAGTACTTC. The encoded protein is CASSSTSGFGAETQYF. J is TRBJ2-5 and V is TRBV7-2, with 10 nucleotides matching TRBD2. V trimming: 4 bases; J trimming: 5 bases; junction bases outside the gene matches: 10. This CDR3 region has 16 residues. Germline V lookup: CDR1 SGHTA, CDR2 FQGNSA. The full variable domain, with the rest looked up from reference TRBV7-2 and TRBJ2-5, is GAGVSQSPSNKVTEKGKDVELRCDPISGHTALYWYRQSLGQGLEFLIYFQGNSAPDKSGLPSDRFSAERTGGSVSTLTIQRTQQEDSAVYLCASSSTSGFGAETQYFGPGTRLLVL.

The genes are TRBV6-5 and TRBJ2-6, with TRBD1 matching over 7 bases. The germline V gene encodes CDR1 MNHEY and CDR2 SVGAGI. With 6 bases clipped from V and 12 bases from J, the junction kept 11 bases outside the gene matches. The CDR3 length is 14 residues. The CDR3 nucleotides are TGTGCCAGCAGACCCCGACAGGGAGCCCGCGTCCTGACTTTC. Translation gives CASRPRQGARVLTF.

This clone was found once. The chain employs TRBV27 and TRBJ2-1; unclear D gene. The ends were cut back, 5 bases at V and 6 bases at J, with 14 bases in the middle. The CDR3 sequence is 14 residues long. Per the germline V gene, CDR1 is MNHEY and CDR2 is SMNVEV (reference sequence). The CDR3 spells CASSPSRIGNEQFF. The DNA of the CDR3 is TGTGCCAGCAGTCCCTCAAGAATCGGCAATGAGCAGTTCTTC.

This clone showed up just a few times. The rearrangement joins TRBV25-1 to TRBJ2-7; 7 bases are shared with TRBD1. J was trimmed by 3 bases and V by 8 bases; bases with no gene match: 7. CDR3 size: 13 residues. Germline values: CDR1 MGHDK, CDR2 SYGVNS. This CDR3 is CASVRTGDYEQYF. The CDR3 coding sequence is TGTGCCAGCGTAAGAACAGGGGACTACGAGCAGTACTTC.

The CDR3 DNA sequence: TGTGCCAGCAGAGGGCGGAGCGGGAGTACAGAGCAGTACTTC. It translates to CASRGRSGSTEQYF. The chain has TRBV28 and TRBJ2-7, with TRBD2 matching 8 bases. CDR3 length: 14 amino acids. Germline CDR1 MDHEN, CDR2 SYDVKM. Germline trimming cut 6 bases from V and 7 bases from J; bases unmatched to any gene: 11. The full variable domain, in which reference TRBV28 and TRBJ2-7 provide the parts outside the CDR3, is DVKVTQSSRYLVKRTGEKVFLECVQDMDHENMFWYRQDPGLGLRLIYFSYDVKMKEKGDIPEGYSVSREKKERFSLILESASTNQTSMYLCASRGRSGSTEQYFGPGTRLTVT.

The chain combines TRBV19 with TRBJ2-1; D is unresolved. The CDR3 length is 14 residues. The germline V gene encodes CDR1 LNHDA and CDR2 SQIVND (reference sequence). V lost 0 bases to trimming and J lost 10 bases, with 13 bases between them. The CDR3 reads CASSIDHGWREQFF. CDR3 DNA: TGTGCCAGTAGTATAGATCACGGGTGGCGAGAGCAGTTCTTC.

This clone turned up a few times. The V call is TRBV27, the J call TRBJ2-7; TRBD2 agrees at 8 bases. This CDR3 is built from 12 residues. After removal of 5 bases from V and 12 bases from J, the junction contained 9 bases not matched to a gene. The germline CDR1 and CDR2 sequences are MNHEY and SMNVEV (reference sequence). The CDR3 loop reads CASSPRPSGWYF. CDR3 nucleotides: TGTGCCAGCAGTCCAAGGCCTAGCGGGTGGTACTTC.

The CDR3 loop is CASSLRDRGLGYTF. In DNA, the CDR3 is TGTGCCAGCAGCCTGAGGGACAGGGGGCTTGGCTACACCTTC. This chain connects TRBV28 to TRBJ1-2; 12 bases match TRBD1. V gave up 6 bases and J gave up 7 bases; unmatched junction bases: 6. The germline gives CDR1 MDHEN, CDR2 SYDVKM. This CDR3 region has 14 residues.

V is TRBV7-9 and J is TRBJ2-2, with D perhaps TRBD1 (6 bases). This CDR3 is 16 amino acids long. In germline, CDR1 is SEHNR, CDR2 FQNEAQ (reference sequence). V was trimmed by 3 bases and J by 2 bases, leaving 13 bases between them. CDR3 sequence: CASSFPRGINTGELFF. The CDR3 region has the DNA TGTGCCAGCAGCTTCCCCAGGGGAATTAACACCGGGGAGCTGTTTTTT.

This chain's CDR3 is CASSLSRTPPAFF. The CDR3 nucleotides read TGTGCCAGCAGTTTATCGAGGACTCCCCCGGCGTTCTTC. The chain employs TRBV27 and TRBJ2-1; D possibly corresponds to TRBD2 (5 bases). Germline V CDR1 and CDR2: MNHEY, SMNVEV (reference sequence). The V gene lost 0 bases and the J gene lost 15 bases, with 15 bases spanning the gap. The CDR3 extends over 13 amino acids.

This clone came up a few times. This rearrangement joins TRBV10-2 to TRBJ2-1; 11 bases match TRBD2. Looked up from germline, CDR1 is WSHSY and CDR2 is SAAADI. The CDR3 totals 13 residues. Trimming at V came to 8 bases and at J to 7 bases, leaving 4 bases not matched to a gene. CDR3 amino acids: CASGLAGGNEQFF. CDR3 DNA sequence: TGCGCCAGCGGGCTAGCGGGGGGTAATGAGCAGTTCTTC.

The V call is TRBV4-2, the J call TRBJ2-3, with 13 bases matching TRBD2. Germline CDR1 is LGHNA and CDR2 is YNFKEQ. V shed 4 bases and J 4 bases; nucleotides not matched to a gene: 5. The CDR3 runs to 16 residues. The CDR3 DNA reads TGTGCCAGCAGCCGCTGGACTAGCGGGAGCCCAGATACGCAGTATTTT. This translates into CASSRWTSGSPDTQYF.

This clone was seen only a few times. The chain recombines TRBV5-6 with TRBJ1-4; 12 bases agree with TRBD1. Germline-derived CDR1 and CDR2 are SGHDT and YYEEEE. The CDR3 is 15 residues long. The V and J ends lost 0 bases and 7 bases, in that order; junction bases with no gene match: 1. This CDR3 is CASSLGDRGREKLFF. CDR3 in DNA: TGTGCCAGCAGCTTGGGGGACAGGGGGCGTGAAAAACTGTTTTTT.

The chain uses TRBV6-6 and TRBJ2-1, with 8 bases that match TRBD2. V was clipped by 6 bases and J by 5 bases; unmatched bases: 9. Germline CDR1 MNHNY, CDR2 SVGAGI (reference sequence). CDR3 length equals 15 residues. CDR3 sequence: CASSPGRAPDNEQFF. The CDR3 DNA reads TGTGCCAGCAGCCCCGGGAGGGCCCCCGACAATGAGCAGTTCTTC.

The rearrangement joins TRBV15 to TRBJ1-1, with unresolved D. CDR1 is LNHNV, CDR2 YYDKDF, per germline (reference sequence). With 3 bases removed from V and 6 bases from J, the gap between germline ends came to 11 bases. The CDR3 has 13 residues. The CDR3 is CATSRPGVSEAFF. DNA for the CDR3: TGTGCCACCAGCAGGCCGGGAGTTTCTGAAGCTTTCTTT.

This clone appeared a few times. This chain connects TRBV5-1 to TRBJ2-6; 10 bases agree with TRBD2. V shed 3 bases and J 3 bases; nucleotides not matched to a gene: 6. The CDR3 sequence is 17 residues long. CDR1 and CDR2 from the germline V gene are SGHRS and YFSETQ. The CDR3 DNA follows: TGCGCCAGCAGCTATAGCGGGGGGAAAGTTGGGGCCAACGTCCTGACTTTC. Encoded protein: CASSYSGGKVGANVLTF.

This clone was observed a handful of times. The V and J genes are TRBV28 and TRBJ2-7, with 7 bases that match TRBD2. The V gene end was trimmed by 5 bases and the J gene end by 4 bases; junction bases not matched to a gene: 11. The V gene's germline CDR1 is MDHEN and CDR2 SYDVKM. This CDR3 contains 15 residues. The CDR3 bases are TGTGCCAGCAGTAGGCGGGGAGGGGTAGAGTACGAGCAGTACTTC. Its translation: CASSRRGGVEYEQYF.

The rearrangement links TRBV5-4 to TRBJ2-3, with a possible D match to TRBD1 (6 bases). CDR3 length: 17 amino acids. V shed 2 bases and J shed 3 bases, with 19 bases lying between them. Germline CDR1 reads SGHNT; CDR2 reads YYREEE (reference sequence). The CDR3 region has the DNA TGTGCCAGCAGCTTCCCAACAGGGAGAGAGGCGACAGATACGCAGTATTTT. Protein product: CASSFPTGREATDTQYF.

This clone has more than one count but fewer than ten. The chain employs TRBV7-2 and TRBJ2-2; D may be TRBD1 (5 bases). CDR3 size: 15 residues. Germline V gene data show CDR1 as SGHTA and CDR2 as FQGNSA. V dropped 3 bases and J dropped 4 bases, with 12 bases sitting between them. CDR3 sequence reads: CASSFQGAITGELFF. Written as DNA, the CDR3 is TGTGCCAGCAGCTTCCAGGGTGCGATCACCGGGGAGCTGTTTTTT. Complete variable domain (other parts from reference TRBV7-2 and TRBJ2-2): GAGVSQSPSNKVTEKGKDVELRCDPISGHTALYWYRQSLGQGLEFLIYFQGNSAPDKSGLPSDRFSAERTGGSVSTLTIQRTQQEDSAVYLCASSFQGAITGELFFGEGSRLTVL.

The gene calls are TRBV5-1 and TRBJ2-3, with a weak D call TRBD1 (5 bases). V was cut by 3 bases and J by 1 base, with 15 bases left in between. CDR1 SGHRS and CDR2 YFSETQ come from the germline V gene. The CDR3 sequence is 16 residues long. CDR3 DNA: TGCGCCAGCAGCTCAATCACAGGAACCCGCACAGATACGCAGTATTTT. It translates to CASSSITGTRTDTQYF.